This T cell receptor beta chain emerged from a study of T cell repertoires in cytomegalovirus infection. Study background: Peptides in the study included HLA-C-restricted and HLA-B-restricted CMV epitopes. CMV infection and matching HLA type were both indicated by public TCR beta signatures. General study results and limits: The cumulative frequency of public TCR beta families distinguished individuals who carried CMV together with the relevant HLA. Dominant in the ex vivo response were TCR beta clonotypes restricted by HLA-C and specific for CMV.

This clonotype appeared a few times. Its cognate antigen is unknown. This CDR3 spans 13 amino acids. Germline-derived CDR1 and CDR2 are SGHVS and FQNEAQ. The germline V and J ends were trimmed by 7 bases and 8 bases, with 17 bases remaining between them. TCRdb analysed the reads with MiXCR anew, one entry per CDR3 protein. The sample has approximately 590,000 distinct CDR3 sequences; 40% are singletons. This TCR came from a human donor in good health (CMV status not recorded). Some clones in this sample may be carry-over from other donors' samples. Source: cultured PBMCs, taken from culture after CMV antigen stimulation. This rearrangement joins TRBV7-8 to TRBJ1-1; D might be TRBD1 (5 bases). CDR3 protein: CASTPPGPSEAFF. DNA for the CDR3: TGTGCCAGCACCCCCCCGGGGCCGTCGGAAGCTTTCTTT. The full variable domain, with the rest looked up from reference TRBV7-8 and TRBJ1-1, is GAGVSQSPRYKVAKRGQDVALRCDPISGHVSLFWYQQALGQGPEFLTYFQNEAQLDKSGLPSDRFFAERPEGSVSTLKIQRTQQEDSAVYLCASTPPGPSEAFFGQGTRLTVV.